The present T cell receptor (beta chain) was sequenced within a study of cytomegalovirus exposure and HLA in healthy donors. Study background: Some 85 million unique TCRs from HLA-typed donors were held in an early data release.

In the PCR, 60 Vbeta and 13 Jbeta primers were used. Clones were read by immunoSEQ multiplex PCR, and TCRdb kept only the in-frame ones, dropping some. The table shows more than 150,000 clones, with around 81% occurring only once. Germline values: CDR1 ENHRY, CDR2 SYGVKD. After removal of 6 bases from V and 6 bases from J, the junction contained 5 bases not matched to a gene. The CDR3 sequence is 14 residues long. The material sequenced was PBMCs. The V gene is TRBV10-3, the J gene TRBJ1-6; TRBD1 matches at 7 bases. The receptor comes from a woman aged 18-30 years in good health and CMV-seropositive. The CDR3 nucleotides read TGTGCCATCAGCCGACAGGGCGGTAATTCACCCCTCCACTTT. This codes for CAISRQGGNSPLHF.